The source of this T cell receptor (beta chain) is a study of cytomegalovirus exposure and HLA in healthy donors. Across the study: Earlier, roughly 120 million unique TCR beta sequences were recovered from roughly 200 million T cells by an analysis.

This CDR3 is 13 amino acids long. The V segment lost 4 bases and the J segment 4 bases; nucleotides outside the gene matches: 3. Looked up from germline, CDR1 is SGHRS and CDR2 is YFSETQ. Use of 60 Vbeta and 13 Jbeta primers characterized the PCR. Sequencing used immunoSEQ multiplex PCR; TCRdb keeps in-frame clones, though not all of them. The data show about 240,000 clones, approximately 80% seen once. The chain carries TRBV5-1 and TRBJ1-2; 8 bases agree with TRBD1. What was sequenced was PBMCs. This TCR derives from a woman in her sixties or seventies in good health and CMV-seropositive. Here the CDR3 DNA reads TGCGCCAGCAGCACCGGGACAGGCTATGGCTACACCTTC. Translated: CASSTGTGYGYTF.